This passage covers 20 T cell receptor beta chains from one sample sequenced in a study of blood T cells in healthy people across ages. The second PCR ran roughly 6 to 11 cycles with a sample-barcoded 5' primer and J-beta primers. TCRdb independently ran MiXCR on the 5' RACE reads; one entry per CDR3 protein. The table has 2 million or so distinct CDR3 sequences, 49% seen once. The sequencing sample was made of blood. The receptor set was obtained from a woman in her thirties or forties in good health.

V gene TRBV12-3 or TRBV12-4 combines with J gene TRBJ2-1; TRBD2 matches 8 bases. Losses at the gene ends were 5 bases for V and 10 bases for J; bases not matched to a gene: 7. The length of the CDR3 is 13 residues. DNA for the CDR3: TGTGCCAGCAGTGTAAATCCTAGCGGGGAGCAGTTCTTC. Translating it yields CASSVNPSGEQFF.

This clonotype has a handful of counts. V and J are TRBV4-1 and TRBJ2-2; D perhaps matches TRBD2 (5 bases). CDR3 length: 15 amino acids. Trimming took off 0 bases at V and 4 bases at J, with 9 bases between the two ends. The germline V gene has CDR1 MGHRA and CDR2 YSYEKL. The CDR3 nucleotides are TGCGCCAGCAGCCAAGAGGCCGGGATCACCGGGGAGCTGTTTTTT. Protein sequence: CASSQEAGITGELFF.

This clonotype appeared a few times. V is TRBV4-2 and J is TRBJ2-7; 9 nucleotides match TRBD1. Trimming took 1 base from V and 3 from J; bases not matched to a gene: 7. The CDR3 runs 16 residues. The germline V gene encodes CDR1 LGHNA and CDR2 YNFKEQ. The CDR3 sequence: CASSQVTGGLFYEQYF. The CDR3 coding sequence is TGTGCCAGCAGCCAAGTAACAGGGGGCCTTTTCTACGAGCAGTACTTC.

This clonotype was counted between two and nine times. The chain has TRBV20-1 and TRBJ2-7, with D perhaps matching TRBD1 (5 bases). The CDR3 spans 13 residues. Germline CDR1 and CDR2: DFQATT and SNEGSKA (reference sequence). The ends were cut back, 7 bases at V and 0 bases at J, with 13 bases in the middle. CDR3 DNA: TGCAGTGTAACAGGTGAATACTCCTACGAGCAGTACTTC. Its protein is CSVTGEYSYEQYF.

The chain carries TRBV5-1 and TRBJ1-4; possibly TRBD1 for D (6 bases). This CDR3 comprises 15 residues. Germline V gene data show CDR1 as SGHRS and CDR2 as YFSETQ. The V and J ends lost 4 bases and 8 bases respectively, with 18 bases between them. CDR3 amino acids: CASSPQGSPGEKLFF. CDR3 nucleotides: TGCGCCAGCAGCCCTCAGGGGAGTCCGGGAGAAAAACTGTTTTTT.

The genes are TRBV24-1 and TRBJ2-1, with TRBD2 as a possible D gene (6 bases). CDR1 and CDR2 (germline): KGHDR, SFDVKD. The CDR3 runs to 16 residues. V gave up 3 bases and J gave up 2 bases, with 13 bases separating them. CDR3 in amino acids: CATSDKGLKTYNEQFF. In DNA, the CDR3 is TGTGCCACCAGTGATAAGGGACTGAAGACCTACAATGAGCAGTTCTTC.

CDR3 loop: CASSYSIGSGNTEAFF. CDR3 DNA: TGTGCCAGCAGTTACTCGATAGGCTCGGGGAACACTGAAGCTTTCTTT. This chain uses TRBV6-6 with TRBJ1-1; D unclear. Trimming pared 0 bases from V and 1 base from J, leaving 12 bases between. This CDR3 spans 16 amino acids. In germline, CDR1 is MNHNY, CDR2 SVGAGI (reference sequence).

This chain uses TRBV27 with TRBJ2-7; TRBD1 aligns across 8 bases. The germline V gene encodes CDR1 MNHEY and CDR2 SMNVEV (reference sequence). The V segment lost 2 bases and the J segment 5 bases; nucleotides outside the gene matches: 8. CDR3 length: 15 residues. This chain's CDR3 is CASSLTGGLNNEQYF. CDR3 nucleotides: TGTGCCAGCAGTTTAACAGGGGGACTTAACAACGAGCAGTACTTC.

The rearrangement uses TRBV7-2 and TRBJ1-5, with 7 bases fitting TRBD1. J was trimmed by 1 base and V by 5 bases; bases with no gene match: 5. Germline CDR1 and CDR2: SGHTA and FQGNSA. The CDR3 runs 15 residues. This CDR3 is CASSERQGSNQPQHF. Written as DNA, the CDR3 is TGTGCCAGCAGCGAGCGACAGGGAAGCAATCAGCCCCAGCATTTT. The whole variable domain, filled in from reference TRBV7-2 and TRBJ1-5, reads GAGVSQSPSNKVTEKGKDVELRCDPISGHTALYWYRQSLGQGLEFLIYFQGNSAPDKSGLPSDRFSAERTGGSVSTLTIQRTQQEDSAVYLCASSERQGSNQPQHFGDGTRLSIL.

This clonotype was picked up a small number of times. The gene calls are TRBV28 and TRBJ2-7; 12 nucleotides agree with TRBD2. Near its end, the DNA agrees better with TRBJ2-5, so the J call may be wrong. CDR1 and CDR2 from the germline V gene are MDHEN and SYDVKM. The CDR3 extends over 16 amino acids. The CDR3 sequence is CASSFLTSGRPVTQYF. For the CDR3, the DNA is TGTGCCAGCAGTTTCCTGACTAGCGGGAGACCAGTGACCCAGTACTTC.

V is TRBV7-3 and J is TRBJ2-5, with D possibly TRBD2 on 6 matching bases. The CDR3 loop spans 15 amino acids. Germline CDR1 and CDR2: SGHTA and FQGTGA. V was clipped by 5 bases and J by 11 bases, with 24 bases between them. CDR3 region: CASSPRGAGNNEQYF. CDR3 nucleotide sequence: TGTGCCAGCAGCCCGAGAGGGGCGGGAAACAATGAGCAGTACTTC.

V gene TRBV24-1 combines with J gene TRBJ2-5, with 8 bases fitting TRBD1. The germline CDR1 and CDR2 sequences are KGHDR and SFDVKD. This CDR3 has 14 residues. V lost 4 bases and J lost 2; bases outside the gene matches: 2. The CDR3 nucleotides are TGTGCCACCAGTGAGACAGGGGCTCAAGAGACCCAGTACTTC. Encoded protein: CATSETGAQETQYF.

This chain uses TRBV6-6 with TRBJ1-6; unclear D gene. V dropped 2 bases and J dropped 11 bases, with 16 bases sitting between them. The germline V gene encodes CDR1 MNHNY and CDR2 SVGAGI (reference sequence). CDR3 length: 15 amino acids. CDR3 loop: CASSYPTGGSPPLHF. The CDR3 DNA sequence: TGTGCCAGCAGTTACCCGACCGGTGGGAGTCCACCCCTCCACTTT.

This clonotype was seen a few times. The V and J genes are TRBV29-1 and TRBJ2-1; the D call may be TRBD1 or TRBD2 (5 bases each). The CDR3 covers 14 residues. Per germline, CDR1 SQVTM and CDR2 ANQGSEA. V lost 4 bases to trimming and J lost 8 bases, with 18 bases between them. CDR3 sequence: CSVVRTPLGDEQFF. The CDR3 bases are TGCAGCGTTGTGAGGACTCCTTTGGGGGATGAGCAGTTCTTC.

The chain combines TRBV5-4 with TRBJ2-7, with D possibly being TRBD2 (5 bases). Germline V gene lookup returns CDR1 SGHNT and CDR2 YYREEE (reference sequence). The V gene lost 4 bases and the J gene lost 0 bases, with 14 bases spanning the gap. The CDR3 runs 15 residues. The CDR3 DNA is TGTGCCAGCAGCCGAGGAGGCAGTAGCTCCTACGAGCAGTACTTC. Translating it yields CASSRGGSSSYEQYF.

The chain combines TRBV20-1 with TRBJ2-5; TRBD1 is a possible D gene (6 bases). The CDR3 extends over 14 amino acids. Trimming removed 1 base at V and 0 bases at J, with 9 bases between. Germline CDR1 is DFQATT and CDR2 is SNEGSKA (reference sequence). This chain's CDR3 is CSARGTVNQETQYF. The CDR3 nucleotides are TGCAGTGCTAGAGGGACAGTGAACCAAGAGACCCAGTACTTC.

The CDR3 DNA is TGTGCCAGCAGCCAAGATGCCTTAGCCAAAAACATTCAGTACTTC. This gives the protein CASSQDALAKNIQYF. V gene TRBV3-1 combines with J gene TRBJ2-4, with unresolved D. Looked up from germline, CDR1 is LGHDT and CDR2 is YNNKEL (reference sequence). Trimming shortened V by 0 bases and J by 0 bases, and 6 bases separated the two germline ends. CDR3 length: 15 residues.

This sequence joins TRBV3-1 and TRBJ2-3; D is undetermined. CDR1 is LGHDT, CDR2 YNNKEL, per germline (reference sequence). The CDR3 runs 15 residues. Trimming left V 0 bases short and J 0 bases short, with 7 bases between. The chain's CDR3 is CASSQDLKSTDTQYF. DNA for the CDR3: TGTGCCAGCAGCCAAGATCTGAAAAGCACAGATACGCAGTATTTT.

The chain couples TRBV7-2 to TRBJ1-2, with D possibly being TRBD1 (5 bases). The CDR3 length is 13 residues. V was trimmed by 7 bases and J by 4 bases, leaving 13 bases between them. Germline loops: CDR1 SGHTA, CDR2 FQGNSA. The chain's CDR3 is CASTTPGGYGYTF. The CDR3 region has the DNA TGTGCCAGCACCACACCCGGGGGCTATGGCTACACCTTC.

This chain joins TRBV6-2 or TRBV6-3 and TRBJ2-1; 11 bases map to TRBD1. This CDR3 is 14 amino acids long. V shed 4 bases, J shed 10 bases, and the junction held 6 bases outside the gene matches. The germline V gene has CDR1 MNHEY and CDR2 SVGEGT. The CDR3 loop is CASSSGTGGREQFF. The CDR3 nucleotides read TGTGCCAGCAGTTCCGGGACAGGGGGACGGGAGCAGTTCTTC.